The 20 T cell receptor beta chains below come from one sample, sequenced in a study of yellow fever vaccine responses in identical twins. MiXCR was run by TCRdb on the RT-PCR reads, yielding one entry per CDR3 protein. The sample shows roughly 4,200 distinct CDR3 sequences, around 86% of them seen only once. Source: T cells from blood (PBMCs), unsorted or a sorted subset (not recorded which), taken before or after yellow fever vaccination (not recorded which). The origin of the receptors is a young woman who received the yellow fever vaccine.

J is TRBJ2-1 and V is TRBV7-6, with 14 bases aligning to TRBD2. The ends lost 5 bases at V and 8 bases at J; junction bases unmatched: 14. Germline loops: CDR1 SGHVS, CDR2 FNYEAQ. CDR3 length: 18 residues. The CDR3 sequence is CASSGPGLAGVGMDEQFF. CDR3 in DNA: TGTGCCAGCAGCGGCCCGGGACTAGCGGGAGTCGGTATGGATGAGCAGTTCTTC.

The rearrangement uses TRBV11-3 and TRBJ2-1; perhaps D is TRBD1 or TRBD2 (5 bases each). This CDR3 contains 12 residues. The V gene's germline CDR1 is SGHNT and CDR2 YENEEA. Deletions cut 6 bases from V and 8 bases from J, with 11 bases between. CDR3 region: CASSRDVDEQFF. In DNA form, the CDR3 reads TGTGCCAGCAGTCGGGACGTCGATGAGCAGTTCTTC. Supplemented by reference TRBV11-3 and TRBJ2-1, the full variable domain reads EAGVVQSPRYKIIEKKQPVAFWCNPISGHNTLYWYLQNLGQGPELLIRYENEEAVDDSQLPKDRFSAERLKGVDSTLKIQPAELGDSAVYLCASSRDVDEQFFGPGTRLTVL.

The genes are TRBV12-3 or TRBV12-4 and TRBJ2-1; 12 bases match TRBD2. The CDR3 runs to 15 residues. Trimming took 6 bases from V and 6 from J; bases not matched to a gene: 6. The CDR3 spells CASSPSGRASNEQFF. The CDR3 region has the DNA TGTGCCAGCAGCCCTAGCGGGAGGGCCTCCAATGAGCAGTTCTTC.

This chain joins TRBV5-1 and TRBJ1-2, with TRBD1 identical over 10 bases. V shed 0 bases, J shed 2 bases, and the junction held 4 bases outside the gene matches. Germline lookup yields CDR1 SGHRS and CDR2 YFSETQ. The CDR3 is 16 amino acids. The CDR3 reads CASSLGQGAVNYGYTF. The CDR3 bases are TGCGCCAGCAGCTTGGGACAGGGGGCTGTAAACTATGGCTACACCTTC.

J is TRBJ2-4 and V is TRBV15, with 7 bases identical to TRBD2. The CDR3 has 14 residues. Germline V lookup: CDR1 LNHNV, CDR2 YYDKDF (reference sequence). With 3 bases clipped from V and 6 bases from J, the junction kept 5 bases outside the gene matches. This CDR3 reads CATSRAWEGNIQYF. CDR3 nucleotide sequence: TGTGCCACCAGCAGGGCGTGGGAGGGAAACATTCAGTACTTC.

The rearrangement joins TRBV11-3 to TRBJ2-1; D call uncertain. Trimming took off 5 bases at V and 5 bases at J, with 10 bases between the two ends. Germline V gene data show CDR1 as SGHNT and CDR2 as YENEEA. This CDR3 region has 13 residues. The DNA of the CDR3 is TGTGCCAGCAGCATACTAAGAGACAATGAGCAGTTCTTC. This codes for CASSILRDNEQFF. The full variable domain, in which reference TRBV11-3 and TRBJ2-1 provide the parts outside the CDR3, is EAGVVQSPRYKIIEKKQPVAFWCNPISGHNTLYWYLQNLGQGPELLIRYENEEAVDDSQLPKDRFSAERLKGVDSTLKIQPAELGDSAVYLCASSILRDNEQFFGPGTRLTVL.

CDR3 region: CASSFGLGNDYNEQFF. In DNA, the CDR3 is TGTGCCAGCAGCTTTGGACTAGGGAATGACTACAATGAGCAGTTCTTC. The chain uses TRBV5-6 and TRBJ2-1, with 7 bases identical to TRBD2. Germline V gene lookup returns CDR1 SGHDT and CDR2 YYEEEE. This CDR3 contains 16 residues. The V segment lost 2 bases and the J segment 3 bases; nucleotides outside the gene matches: 8.

This chain connects TRBV11-1 to TRBJ2-7; TRBD1 matches 8 bases. The CDR3 is 15 residues long. After removal of 4 bases from V and 7 bases from J, the junction contained 12 bases not matched to a gene. Germline V gene data show CDR1 as SGHAT and CDR2 as FQDESV (reference sequence). For the CDR3, the DNA is TGTGCCAGCAGCTCCGCCGGGACAGGCCCGGGGGAGCAGTACTTC. It codes for CASSSAGTGPGEQYF.

This rearrangement joins TRBV4-1 to TRBJ2-1; weak D call: TRBD2 (5 bases). Germline V gene lookup returns CDR1 MGHRA and CDR2 YSYEKL. This CDR3 has 16 amino acids. Trimming left V 1 base short and J 0 bases short, with 10 bases between. DNA of the CDR3: TGCGCCAGCAGCCAAGCGACGGGGAGCTCCTACAATGAGCAGTTCTTC. Encoded protein: CASSQATGSSYNEQFF.

The V gene is TRBV2, the J gene TRBJ1-5; TRBD1 aligns across 7 bases. Per the germline V gene, CDR1 is SNHLY and CDR2 is FYNNEI. This CDR3 spans 13 amino acids. The junction had 5 bases not matched to a gene; V was cut back by 8 bases and J by 4 bases. CDR3 loop: CASAGGQNQPQHF. CDR3 nucleotides: TGTGCCAGCGCCGGGGGACAGAATCAGCCCCAGCATTTT.

This clonotype was seen more than once but under ten times. The chain uses TRBV5-1 and TRBJ2-5; D not certain. The length of the CDR3 is 14 residues. Germline loops: CDR1 SGHRS, CDR2 YFSETQ. The V end was cut by 6 bases, the J end by 5 bases, with 17 bases between. The CDR3 loop reads CASKTTVGTETQYF. The CDR3 DNA reads TGCGCCAGCAAAACAACCGTTGGCACGGAGACCCAGTACTTC.

The chain links TRBV11-2 to TRBJ2-3; 8 nucleotides agree with TRBD1. This CDR3 contains 15 residues. V dropped 4 bases and J dropped 4; count of bases not matched to a gene: 7. Looked up from germline, CDR1 is SGHAT and CDR2 is FQNNGV. The CDR3 DNA reads TGTGCCAGCAGCTCTGACGGACAGGGCTCAGATACGCAGTATTTT. It specifies CASSSDGQGSDTQYF.

The V gene is TRBV18, the J gene TRBJ1-2; D is undetermined. The CDR3 runs to 15 residues. CDR1 is KGHSH, CDR2 LQKENI, per germline. V was clipped by 0 bases and J by 2 bases, with 10 bases between them. The CDR3 loop is CASSPPEDLNYGYTF. The DNA for the CDR3 is TGTGCCAGCTCACCACCGGAGGATTTAAACTATGGCTACACCTTC.

This clonotype was seen once. The J gene is TRBJ2-1, the V gene TRBV12-2; TRBD2, the table's D call, lacks a check against the DNA. TRBV12-2 is assigned pseudogene status. The CDR3 has 19 amino acids. As DNA, the CDR3 is TGTGCAAGTCGCTTAGCGACTCCGACTAGCGGGAGTCCCTACAATGAGCAGTTCTTC. It is translated as CASRLATPTSGSPYNEQFF.

This clonotype turned up a few times. The gene calls are TRBV4-1 and TRBJ1-2; no reliable D call. This CDR3 comprises 15 residues. The germline V and J ends were trimmed by 1 base and 1 base, with 10 bases remaining between them. Germline V lookup: CDR1 MGHRA, CDR2 YSYEKL. The CDR3 region is CASSQVGRDNYGYTF. In DNA form, the CDR3 reads TGCGCCAGCAGCCAAGTGGGCAGAGATAACTATGGCTACACCTTC.

The genes are TRBV2 and TRBJ2-7, with D possibly being TRBD2 (5 bases). The germline V and J ends were trimmed by 7 bases and 2 bases, with 9 bases remaining between them. Germline V gene data show CDR1 as SNHLY and CDR2 as FYNNEI. The length of the CDR3 is 12 residues. DNA for the CDR3: TGTGCCAGCAATGGGGAGCCCTACGAGCAGTACTTC. It is translated as CASNGEPYEQYF.

This clonotype was counted a few times. This rearrangement joins TRBV27 to TRBJ2-7; no clear D. Trimming removed 3 bases from V and 2 bases from J, with 11 bases in between. This CDR3 has 14 residues. Looked up from germline, CDR1 is MNHEY and CDR2 is SMNVEV (reference sequence). The CDR3 here is CASSLTDTPYEQYF. The CDR3 bases are TGTGCCAGCAGTTTGACTGATACACCCTACGAGCAGTACTTC.

This clonotype was observed a handful of times. This chain joins TRBV5-8 and TRBJ2-3; D is unclear. The CDR3 is 12 amino acids. Looked up from germline, CDR1 is SGHTS and CDR2 is YDEGEE. Trimming cost V 4 bases and J 3 bases, with 6 bases left between them. The CDR3 DNA reads as TGTGCCAGCAGCCCTAGGACAGATACGCAGTATTTT. It is translated as CASSPRTDTQYF.

The chain recombines TRBV12-3 or TRBV12-4 with TRBJ2-7, with a weak D call TRBD2 (6 bases). This CDR3 is built from 14 residues. The V end was cut by 0 bases, the J end by 3 bases, with 9 bases between. CDR3 DNA: TGTGCCAGCAGTTTAGCTGGGACTGTCTACGAGCAGTACTTC. It specifies CASSLAGTVYEQYF.

J is TRBJ2-2 and V is TRBV2; TRBD1 or TRBD2 may be the D gene (5 bases each). Germline values: CDR1 SNHLY, CDR2 FYNNEI. The CDR3 spans 15 residues. V was shortened by 4 bases and J by 2 bases, with 11 bases between the two germline ends. CDR3 in DNA: TGTGCCAGCAGTGCCCGGGACGTCAACACCGGGGAGCTGTTTTTT. This sequence encodes CASSARDVNTGELFF.